The clone carrying this TCR beta chain was counted at least ten times. The antigen is unknown. The data are from a study of HIV-infected patients and healthy controls. Study results and limitations: During therapy, HIV-associated CDR3s fell significantly in frequency, while CMV-associated CDR3s did not change significantly. In healthy controls, MAIT alpha CDR3s were common; in HIV+ repertoires, severely depleted.

cDNA was made from approximately 0.55 ug RNA using alpha and beta constant primers. Using multiplexing indices, alpha and beta chain libraries were generated apart by chain-specific third strand synthesis. A single primer pair per chain amplified all rearrangements, with per-molecule barcodes. MiXCR, applied by TCRdb to the 5' RACE reads, yields one record per CDR3 protein. The sample carries roughly 20,000 distinct CDR3 sequences, over 9.5% recorded once. The repertoire came from unfractionated whole blood and reflected all unsorted peripheral T cells. The clonotype was recovered from an adult in good health. Sequencing was carried out using blood.

This chain's CDR3 is CASEVAVNPSGEQYF. The CDR3, as DNA: TGTGCCAGCGAAGTCGCGGTTAACCCGTCGGGCGAGCAGTACTTC. The rearrangement uses TRBV5-6 and TRBJ2-7; D not resolved. Looked up from germline, CDR1 is SGHDT and CDR2 is YYEEEE. This CDR3 region has 15 residues. V lost 7 bases and J 6 bases, leaving 23 bases between the germline ends.